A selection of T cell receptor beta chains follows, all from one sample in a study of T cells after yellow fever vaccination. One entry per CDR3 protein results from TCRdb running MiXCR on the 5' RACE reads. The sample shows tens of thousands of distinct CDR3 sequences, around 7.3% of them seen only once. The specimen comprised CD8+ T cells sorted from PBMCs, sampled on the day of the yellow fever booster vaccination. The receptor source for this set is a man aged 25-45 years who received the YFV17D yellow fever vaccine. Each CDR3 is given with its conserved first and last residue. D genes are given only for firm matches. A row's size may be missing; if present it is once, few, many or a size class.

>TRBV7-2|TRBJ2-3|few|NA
CASSFGFTDTQYF
TGTGCCAGCAGCTTCGGCTTCACAGATACGCAGTATTTT
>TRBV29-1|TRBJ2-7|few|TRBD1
CSVPTGTGAYEQYF
TGCAGCGTTCCGACCGGGACAGGGGCCTACGAGCAGTACTTC
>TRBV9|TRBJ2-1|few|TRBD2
CASSAGTSGTNEQFF
TGTGCCAGCAGCGCCGGGACTAGCGGGACCAATGAGCAGTTCTTC
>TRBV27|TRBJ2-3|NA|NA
CASKGRLMAKDPQYF
TGTGCCAGCAAGGGGAGACTGATGGCAAAGGATCCGCAGTATTTT
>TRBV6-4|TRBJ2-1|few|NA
CASSDSRLAGYNEQFF
TGTGCCAGCAGTGACTCTCGGCTAGCCGGCTACAATGAGCAGTTCTTC
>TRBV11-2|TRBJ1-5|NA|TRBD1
CASSLEGGRQPQHF
TGTGCCAGCAGCTTAGAAGGGGGCCGTCAGCCCCAGCATTTT
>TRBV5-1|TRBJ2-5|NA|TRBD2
CASSPGVASGSGYQETQYF
TGCGCCAGCAGCCCCGGCGTGGCTAGCGGGAGCGGGTACCAAGAGACCCAGTACTTC
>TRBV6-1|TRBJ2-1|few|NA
CASSTPSGVPYNEQFF
TGTGCCAGCAGCACCCCCTCCGGGGTCCCCTACAATGAGCAGTTCTTC
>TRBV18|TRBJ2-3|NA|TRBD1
CASSRTGAPTDTQYF
TGTGCCAGCTCACGTACAGGGGCCCCCACAGATACGCAGTATTTT
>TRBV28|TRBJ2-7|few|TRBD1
CASSLTGTGRSEQYF
TGTGCCAGCAGTCTAACCGGGACAGGGAGGAGCGAGCAGTACTTC
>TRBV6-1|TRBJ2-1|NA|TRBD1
CASRSQGANEQFF
TGTGCCAGCAGAAGTCAGGGGGCCAATGAGCAGTTCTTC
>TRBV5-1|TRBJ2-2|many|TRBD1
CASQGAAGELFF
TGCGCCAGCCAGGGGGCAGCCGGGGAGCTGTTTTTT
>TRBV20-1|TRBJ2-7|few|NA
CSASRQGTSYEQYF
TGCAGTGCTAGCAGGCAGGGGACCTCCTACGAGCAGTACTTC
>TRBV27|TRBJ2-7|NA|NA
CASSLLSGDGEQYF
TGTGCCAGCAGTTTACTCTCCGGGGATGGGGAGCAGTACTTC
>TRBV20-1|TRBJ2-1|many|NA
CSASGSGYNEQFF
TGCAGTGCTAGCGGTAGCGGATACAATGAGCAGTTCTTC
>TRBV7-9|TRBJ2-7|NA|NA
CASLGQTYEQYF
TGTGCCAGCCTGGGACAAACCTACGAGCAGTACTTC
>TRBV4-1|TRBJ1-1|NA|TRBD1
CASSQDNQGANTEAFF
TGCGCCAGCAGCCAAGATAATCAGGGGGCGAACACTGAAGCTTTCTTT
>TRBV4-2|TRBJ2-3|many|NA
CASSQDQIYTDTQYF
TGTGCCAGCAGCCAAGATCAGATTTACACAGATACGCAGTATTTT
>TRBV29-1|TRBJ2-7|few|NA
CSVISGEQYF
TGCAGCGTCATTAGCGGTGAGCAGTACTTC
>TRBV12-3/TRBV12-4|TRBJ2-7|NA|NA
CASSIYSYEQYF
TGTGCCAGCAGTATCTATAGCTACGAGCAGTACTTC
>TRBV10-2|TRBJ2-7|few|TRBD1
CASLSGQPGEQYF
TGCGCCAGCCTATCGGGACAGCCCGGTGAGCAGTACTTC
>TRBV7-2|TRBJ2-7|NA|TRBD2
CASSLGVAGGPYEQYF
TGTGCCAGCAGCCTTGGGGTAGCGGGAGGGCCCTACGAGCAGTACTTC
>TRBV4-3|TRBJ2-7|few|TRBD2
CASSLGTSGFAYEQYF
TGCGCCAGCAGCCTCGGGACTAGCGGCTTTGCCTACGAGCAGTACTTC
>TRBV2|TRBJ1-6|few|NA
CASTSGRLDHSPLHF
TGTGCCAGCACCTCAGGGAGACTGGATCATTCACCCCTCCACTTT
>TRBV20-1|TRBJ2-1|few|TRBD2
CSAKTGLAETEQFF
TGCAGTGCTAAAACGGGGCTAGCGGAGACTGAGCAGTTCTTC
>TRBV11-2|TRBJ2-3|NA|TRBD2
CASSLTAGGIDTQYF
TGTGCCAGCAGCTTAACGGCGGGAGGTATAGATACGCAGTATTTT
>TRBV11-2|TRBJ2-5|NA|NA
CASSPIDRVETQYF
TGTGCCAGCAGCCCCATCGATAGGGTGGAGACCCAGTACTTC
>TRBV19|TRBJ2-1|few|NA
CASSIDEGPYNEQFF
TGTGCCAGTAGTATAGATGAGGGGCCGTACAATGAGCAGTTCTTC
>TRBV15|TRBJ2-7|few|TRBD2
CATSREGLAGGPYEQYF
TGTGCCACCAGCAGAGAGGGACTAGCGGGAGGACCCTACGAGCAGTACTTC
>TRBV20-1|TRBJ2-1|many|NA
CSALTASSTYNEQFF
TGCAGTGCTCTGACGGCCTCTTCAACCTACAATGAGCAGTTCTTC
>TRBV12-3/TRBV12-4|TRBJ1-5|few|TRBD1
CASSQGALGEPQHF
TGTGCCAGCAGCCAGGGGGCATTAGGAGAGCCCCAGCATTTT
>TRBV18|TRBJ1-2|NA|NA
CASSRAGLDNYGYTF
TGTGCCAGCTCACGGGCAGGGCTCGATAACTATGGCTACACCTTC
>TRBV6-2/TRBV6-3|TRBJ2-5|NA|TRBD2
CASSRLAGYETQYF
TGTGCCAGCAGCCGCCTAGCGGGATATGAGACCCAGTACTTC
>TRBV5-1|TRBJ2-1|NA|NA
CASSLEFNEQFF
TGCGCCAGCAGCTTAGAGTTCAATGAGCAGTTCTTC
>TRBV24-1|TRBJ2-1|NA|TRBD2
CATSNPGLAGGSSYNEQFF
TGTGCCACCAGTAACCCAGGACTAGCGGGAGGCAGCTCCTACAATGAGCAGTTCTTC
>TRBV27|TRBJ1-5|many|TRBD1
CASSSTGGEQPQHF
TGTGCCAGCAGTTCGACAGGGGGCGAACAGCCCCAGCATTTT
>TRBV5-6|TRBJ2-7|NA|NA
CASSFRYREEQYF
TGTGCCAGCAGCTTCCGTTACAGGGAGGAGCAGTACTTC
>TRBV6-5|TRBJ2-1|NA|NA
CASSYLEQYNEQFF
TGTGCCAGCAGTTACCTCGAGCAATACAATGAGCAGTTCTTC
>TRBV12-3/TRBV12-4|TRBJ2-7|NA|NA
CASSLGWLYEQYF
TGTGCCAGCAGTTTAGGCTGGTTGTACGAGCAGTACTTC
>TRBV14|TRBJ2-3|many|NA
CASSASFVGTGTDTQYF
TGTGCCAGCAGCGCCTCTTTCGTAGGGACCGGCACAGATACGCAGTATTTT
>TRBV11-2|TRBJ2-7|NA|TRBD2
CASNGTSSSYEQYF
TGTGCCAGCAACGGGACTAGCAGCTCCTACGAGCAGTACTTC
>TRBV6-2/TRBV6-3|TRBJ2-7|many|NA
CASNQWRTAPEQYF
TGTGCCAGCAACCAGTGGAGGACAGCCCCGGAGCAGTACTTC
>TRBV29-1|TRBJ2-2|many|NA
CSVEDSRGAGELFF
TGCAGCGTTGAAGATTCAAGAGGGGCCGGGGAGCTGTTTTTT
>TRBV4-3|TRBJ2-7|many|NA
CASSLRVGENAYEQYF
TGCGCCAGCAGCTTAAGGGTCGGGGAAAATGCCTACGAGCAGTACTTC
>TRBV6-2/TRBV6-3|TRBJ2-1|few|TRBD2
CASRVAGEQFF
TGTGCCTCCAGGGTAGCGGGTGAGCAGTTCTTC
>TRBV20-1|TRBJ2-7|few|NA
CSAREPGQASYEQYF
TGCAGTGCTAGAGAACCGGGACAAGCATCCTACGAGCAGTACTTC
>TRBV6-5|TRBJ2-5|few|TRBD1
CASSYFTDRGQETQYF
TGTGCCAGCAGTTACTTTACGGACAGGGGGCAAGAGACCCAGTACTTC
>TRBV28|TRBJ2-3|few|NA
CASSFLSMDGSTDTQYF
TGTGCCAGCAGTTTCTTGAGTATGGACGGTAGCACAGATACGCAGTATTTT
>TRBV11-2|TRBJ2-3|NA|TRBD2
CASSSLAGLSTDTQYF
TGTGCCAGCAGCTCCTTAGCGGGACTTTCCACAGATACGCAGTATTTT
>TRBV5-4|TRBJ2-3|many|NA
CASSLTGSSTDTQYF
TGTGCCAGCAGCTTGACAGGGTCTAGCACAGATACGCAGTATTTT
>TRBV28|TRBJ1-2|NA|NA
CASSSTRGKGYTF
TGTGCCAGCAGTTCGACTAGGGGAAAAGGCTACACCTTC
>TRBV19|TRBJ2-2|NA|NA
CASSIWTGNTGELFF
TGTGCCAGTAGTATCTGGACGGGTAACACCGGGGAGCTGTTTTTT
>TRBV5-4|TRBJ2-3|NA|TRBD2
CASITSGAPPDTQYF
TGTGCCAGCATTACTAGCGGAGCCCCCCCAGATACGCAGTATTTT
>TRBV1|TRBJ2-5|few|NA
CTSSQDLAGRQETQYF
TGCACCAGCAGCCAAGATTTAGCGGGACGGCAAGAGACCCAGTACTTC
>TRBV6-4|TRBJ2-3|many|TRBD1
CASSDSQGADTQYF
TGTGCCAGCAGTGACTCACAGGGGGCAGATACGCAGTATTTT
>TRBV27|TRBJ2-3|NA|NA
CASSPSGPTQYF
TGTGCCAGCAGTCCGAGCGGGCCAACGCAGTATTTT
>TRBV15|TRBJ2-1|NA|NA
CATSPSSENEQFF
TGTGCCACCAGCCCCTCGTCAGAGAATGAGCAGTTCTTC